This passage covers 8 T cell receptor beta chains from one sample sequenced in a study of T cells after yellow fever vaccination. MiXCR, applied by TCRdb to the 5' RACE reads, yields one record per CDR3 protein. The sample has some 560,000 distinct CDR3 sequences, under 25% seen once. Sequencing was performed on PBMCs, taken 15 days after the yellow fever booster vaccination. The source of these receptors is a man younger than 45 who received the YFV17D yellow fever vaccine.

This clonotype showed up just a few times. V is TRBV4-2 and J is TRBJ2-5; 8 nucleotides match TRBD1. Trimming cost V 1 base and J 2 bases; bases outside gene matches: 12. This CDR3 comprises 18 residues. Germline CDR1 is LGHNA and CDR2 is YNFKEQ. The CDR3 region is CASSQVDRTGSPQETQYF. Here the CDR3 DNA reads TGTGCCAGCAGCCAAGTCGACAGGACAGGGTCCCCACAAGAGACCCAGTACTTC.

This clonotype was seen only a few times. The chain uses TRBV5-4 and TRBJ2-3, with 9 positions matching TRBD1. The CDR3 length is 16 residues. Germline values: CDR1 SGHNT, CDR2 YYREEE (reference sequence). Germline trimming cut 3 bases from V and 1 base from J; bases unmatched to any gene: 6. The DNA of the CDR3 is TGTGCCAGCAGCTCTCCGGGACAGGGACGCACAGATACGCAGTATTTT. This gives the protein CASSSPGQGRTDTQYF.

This clonotype was observed a few times. The chain combines TRBV7-3 with TRBJ2-5; 7 positions match TRBD1. V was pared by 0 bases and J by 3 bases, with 1 base of the junction left unmatched. The germline gives CDR1 SGHTA, CDR2 FQGTGA. This CDR3 is 14 amino acids long. CDR3 amino acids: CASSLTGTEETQYF. The CDR3 coding sequence is TGTGCCAGCAGCTTAACCGGGACAGAAGAGACCCAGTACTTC.

The chain has TRBV12-3 or TRBV12-4 and TRBJ2-3; TRBD1 is a possible D gene (5 bases). The CDR3 totals 14 residues. The V end lost 6 bases, the J end lost 5 bases, and 15 bases lay between the germline ends. The CDR3 is CASRPTASEDTQYF. In nucleotides, the CDR3 is TGTGCCAGCAGACCGACAGCCAGTGAAGATACGCAGTATTTT.

There are a few counts of this clonotype. The chain is built from TRBV7-2 and TRBJ2-7; 9 bases map to TRBD2. The CDR3 length is 16 residues. Unmatched junction bases numbered 7, after V lost 1 base and J lost 3 bases. Germline values: CDR1 SGHTA, CDR2 FQGNSA. CDR3 protein: CASSLDSGSGSYEQYF. CDR3 nucleotides: TGTGCCAGCAGCTTAGATTCTGGTAGCGGGAGCTACGAGCAGTACTTC.

This clonotype was recorded a few times. CDR3 nucleotide sequence: TGTGCCAGCAGCTCGGAACAGGGTTGGTATGAGCAGTTCTTC. Encoded protein: CASSSEQGWYEQFF. The rearrangement uses TRBV7-2 and TRBJ2-1, with TRBD1 as a possible D gene (6 bases). The germline V gene encodes CDR1 SGHTA and CDR2 FQGNSA. This CDR3 region has 14 residues. Trimming took 4 bases from V and 8 from J, leaving 15 bases between them.

This clonotype was seen only a few times. The rearrangement links TRBV23-1 to TRBJ2-1; D remains unclear. TRBV23-1 is recorded as an ORF, its role being uncertain. The CDR3 is 13 amino acids. Trimming removed 8 bases from V and 8 bases from J, with 16 bases in between. CDR3 nucleotides: TGCGCCAGCCCCCAAGAGGTGGAGTATGAGCAGTTCTTC. Translated: CASPQEVEYEQFF.

J is TRBJ2-1 and V is TRBV20-1, with 11 bases identical to TRBD2. CDR1 is DFQATT, CDR2 SNEGSKA, per germline (reference sequence). The CDR3 extends over 14 amino acids. After removal of 2 bases from V and 6 bases from J, the junction contained 3 bases not matched to a gene. This chain's CDR3 is CSARLAGGTNEQFF. For the CDR3, the DNA is TGCAGTGCTAGATTAGCGGGGGGGACCAATGAGCAGTTCTTC.